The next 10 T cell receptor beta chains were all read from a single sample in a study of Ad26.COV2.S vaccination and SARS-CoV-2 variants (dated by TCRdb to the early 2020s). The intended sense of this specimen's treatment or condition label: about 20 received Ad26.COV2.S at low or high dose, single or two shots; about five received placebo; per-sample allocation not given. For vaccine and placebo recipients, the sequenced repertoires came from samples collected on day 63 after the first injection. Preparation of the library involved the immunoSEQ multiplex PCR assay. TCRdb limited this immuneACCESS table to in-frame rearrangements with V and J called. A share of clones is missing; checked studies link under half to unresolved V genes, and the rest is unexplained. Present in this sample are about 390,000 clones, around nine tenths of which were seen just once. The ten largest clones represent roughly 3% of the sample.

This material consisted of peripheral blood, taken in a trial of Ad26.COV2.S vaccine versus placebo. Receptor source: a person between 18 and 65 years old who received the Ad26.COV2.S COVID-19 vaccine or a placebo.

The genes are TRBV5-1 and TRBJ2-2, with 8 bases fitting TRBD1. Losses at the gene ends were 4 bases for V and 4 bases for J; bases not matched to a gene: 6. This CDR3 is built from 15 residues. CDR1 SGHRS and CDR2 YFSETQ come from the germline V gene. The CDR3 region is CASSGATGGTGELFF. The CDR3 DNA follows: TGCGCCAGCAGCGGTGCCACAGGGGGCACCGGGGAGCTGTTTTTT.

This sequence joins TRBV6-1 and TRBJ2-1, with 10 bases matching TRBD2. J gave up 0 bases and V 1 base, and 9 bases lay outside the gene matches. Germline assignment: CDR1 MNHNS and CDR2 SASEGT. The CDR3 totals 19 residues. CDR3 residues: CASSEETSGAPSSYNEQFF. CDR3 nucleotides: TGTGCCAGCAGTGAAGAAACTAGCGGGGCCCCCAGCTCCTACAATGAGCAGTTCTTC.

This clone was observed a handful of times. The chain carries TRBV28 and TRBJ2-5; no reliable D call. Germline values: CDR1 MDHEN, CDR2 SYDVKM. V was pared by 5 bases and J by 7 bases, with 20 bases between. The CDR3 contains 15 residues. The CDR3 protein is CASSARTAVYGTQYF. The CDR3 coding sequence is TGTGCCAGCAGTGCCCGGACGGCTGTCTATGGGACCCAGTACTTC.

CDR3 nucleotide sequence: TGCGCCAGCAGCTCCGGACTCACCCCTGCTGAAGCTTTCTTT. Translated: CASSSGLTPAEAFF. The chain joins TRBV5-1 to TRBJ1-1; no definite D call. The CDR3 is 14 residues long. V lost 3 bases and J lost 6, with 15 bases in between. In germline, CDR1 is SGHRS, CDR2 YFSETQ.

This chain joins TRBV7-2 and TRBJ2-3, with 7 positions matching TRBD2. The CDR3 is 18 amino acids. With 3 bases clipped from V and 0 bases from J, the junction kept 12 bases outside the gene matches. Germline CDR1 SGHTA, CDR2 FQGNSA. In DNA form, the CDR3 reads TGTGCCAGCAGCTTGACTAGCCAGCAAGGGGTTAGCACAGATACGCAGTATTTT. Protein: CASSLTSQQGVSTDTQYF.

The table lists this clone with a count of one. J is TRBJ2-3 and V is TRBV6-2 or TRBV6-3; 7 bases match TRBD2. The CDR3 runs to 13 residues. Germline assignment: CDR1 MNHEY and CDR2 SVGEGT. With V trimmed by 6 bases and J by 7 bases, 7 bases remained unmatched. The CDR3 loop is CASSPPLAYTQYF. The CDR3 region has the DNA TGTGCCAGCAGCCCCCCACTAGCGTATACGCAGTATTTT.

The CDR3 coding sequence is TGTGCTAGTGGTTCCCGTTCATGGACAGGGGATCCCTACGAGCAGTACTTC. As protein: CASGSRSWTGDPYEQYF. J is TRBJ2-7 and V is TRBV12-5, with 9 bases matching TRBD1. Germline CDR1 and CDR2: LGHNT and FRNRAP. This CDR3 comprises 17 residues. V was pared by 4 bases and J by 2 bases, with 12 bases of the junction left unmatched.

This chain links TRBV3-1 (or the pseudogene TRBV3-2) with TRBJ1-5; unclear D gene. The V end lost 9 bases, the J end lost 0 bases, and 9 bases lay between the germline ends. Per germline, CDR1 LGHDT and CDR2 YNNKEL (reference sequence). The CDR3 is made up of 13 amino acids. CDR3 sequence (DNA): TGTGCCAGGCCTATTTATAGCAATCAGCCCCAGCATTTT. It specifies CARPIYSNQPQHF.

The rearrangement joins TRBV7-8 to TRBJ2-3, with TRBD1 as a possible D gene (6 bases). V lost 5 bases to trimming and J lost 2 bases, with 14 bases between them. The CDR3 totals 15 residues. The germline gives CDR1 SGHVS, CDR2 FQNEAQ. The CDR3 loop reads CASSIQGQPTDTQYF. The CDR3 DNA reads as TGTGCCAGCAGCATCCAAGGACAGCCCACAGATACGCAGTATTTT.

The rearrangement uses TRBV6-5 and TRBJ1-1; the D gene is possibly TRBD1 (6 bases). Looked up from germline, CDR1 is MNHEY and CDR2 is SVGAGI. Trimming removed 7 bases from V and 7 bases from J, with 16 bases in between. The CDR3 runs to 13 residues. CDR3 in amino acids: CASTESGGLEAFF. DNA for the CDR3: TGTGCCAGCACAGAGTCGGGGGGCCTTGAAGCTTTCTTT.